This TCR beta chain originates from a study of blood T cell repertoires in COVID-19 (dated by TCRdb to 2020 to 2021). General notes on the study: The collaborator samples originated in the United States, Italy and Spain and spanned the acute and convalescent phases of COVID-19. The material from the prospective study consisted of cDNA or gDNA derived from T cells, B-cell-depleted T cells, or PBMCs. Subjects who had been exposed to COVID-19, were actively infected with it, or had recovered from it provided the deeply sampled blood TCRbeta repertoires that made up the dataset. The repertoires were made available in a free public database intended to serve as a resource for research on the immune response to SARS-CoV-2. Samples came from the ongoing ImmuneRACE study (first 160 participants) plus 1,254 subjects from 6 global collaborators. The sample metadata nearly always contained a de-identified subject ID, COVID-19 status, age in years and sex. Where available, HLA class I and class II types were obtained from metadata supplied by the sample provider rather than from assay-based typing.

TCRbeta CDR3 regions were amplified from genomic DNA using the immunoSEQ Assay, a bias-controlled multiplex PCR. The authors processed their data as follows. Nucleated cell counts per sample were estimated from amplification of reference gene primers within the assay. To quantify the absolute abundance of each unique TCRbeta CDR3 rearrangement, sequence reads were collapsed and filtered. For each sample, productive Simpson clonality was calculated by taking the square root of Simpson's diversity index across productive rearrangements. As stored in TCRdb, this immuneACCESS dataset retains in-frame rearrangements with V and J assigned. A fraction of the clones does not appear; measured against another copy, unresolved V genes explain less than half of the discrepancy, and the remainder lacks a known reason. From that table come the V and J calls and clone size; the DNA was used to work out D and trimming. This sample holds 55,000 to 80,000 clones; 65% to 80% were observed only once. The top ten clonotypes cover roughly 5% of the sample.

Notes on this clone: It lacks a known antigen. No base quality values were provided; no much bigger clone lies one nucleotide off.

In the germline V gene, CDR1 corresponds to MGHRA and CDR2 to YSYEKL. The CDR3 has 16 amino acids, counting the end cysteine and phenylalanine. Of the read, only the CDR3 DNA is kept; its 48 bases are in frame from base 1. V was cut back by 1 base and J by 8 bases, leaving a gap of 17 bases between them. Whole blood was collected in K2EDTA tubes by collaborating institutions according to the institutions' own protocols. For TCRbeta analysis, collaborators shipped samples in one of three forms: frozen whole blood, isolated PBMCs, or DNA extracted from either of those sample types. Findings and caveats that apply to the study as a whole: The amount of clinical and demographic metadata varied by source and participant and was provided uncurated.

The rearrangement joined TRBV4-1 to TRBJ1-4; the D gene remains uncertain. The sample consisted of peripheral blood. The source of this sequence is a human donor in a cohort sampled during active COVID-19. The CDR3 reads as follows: CASSQVGSGFREKLFF. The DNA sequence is TGCGCCAGCAGCCAAGTGGGTTCGGGATTCCGAGAAAAACTGTTTTTT.